This T cell receptor (beta chain) was obtained from a study of Graves' ophthalmopathy and Graves' hyperthyroidism. The wider study: Calling hyperthyroidism stable required that no ophthalmopathy show up within 18 months of follow-up. The study, taken as a whole, reports: Blood was where most expanded thyroid clonotypes above 0.001 frequency also turned up.

In its sample, this clonotype was seen a few times. The antigen is not known. The germline gene is not matched at one end of the junction; a read error may be the cause. Hyperthyroidism patients were newly diagnosed, ill under 2 months, and aged 18 to 65 years. Exclusion covered patients with other autoimmune diseases or uncontrolled infections (as well as pregnancy or lactation). Amplified material comprised TCR beta CDR3 regions derived from RNA transcripts. Second-round multiplex PCR came after a first-round RT-PCR that employed HTBI primers. TCRdb used MiXCR to reprocess the multiplex PCR reads, holding one entry per CDR3 protein. The repertoire consists of over a million distinct CDR3 sequences, with approximately 35% occurring once and the leading ten covering around 10%. The CDR3 covers 14 residues. Germline CDR1 LNHNV, CDR2 YYDKDF (reference sequence).

Sequenced sample: peripheral blood or thyroid tissue (not recorded which). The chain links TRBV15 to TRBJ2-5; 7 nucleotides match TRBD2. This TCR came from an adult man with Graves' hyperthyroidism. CDR3 nucleotide sequence: TGTGCCAGCAGCTACCGACTAGCTTCAGAGACCCAGTACTTC. Translating it yields CASSYRLASETQYF.